These T cell receptor beta chains were read from a single sample in a study of technical replicates of blood from a handful of donors. Using immunoSEQ multiplex PCR, the repertoire was profiled, and TCRdb retains in-frame clones only, with some absent. The table includes tens of thousands of clones, around 90% detected once. Sample: PBMCs. These receptors were obtained from a human donor in good health. Some clones in this sample may be carry-over from other donors' samples. CDR3s include the opening cysteine and the closing phenylalanine or tryptophan. D genes are given only for firm matches. Only some rows state a clone size, as once, few, many or a class for expanded clones.

CDR3nt	CDR3aa	v_gene	d_gene	j_gene	abundance	len
TGCGCCAGCAGCCCAGGGACTAGGCGGAGCTCCTACAATGAGCAGTTCTTC	CASSPGTRRSSYNEQFF	TRBV4-1	TRBD2	TRBJ2-1	.	17
TGTGCCAGCAGCTTAGACAGGGGGTATGGCTACACCTTC	CASSLDRGYGYTF	TRBV7-8	TRBD1	TRBJ1-2	once	13
TGTGCCAGCAGTGTTGCCGGGACAGGGTTTCGTAATCTTTCACCCCTCCACTTT	CASSVAGTGFRNLSPLHF	TRBV6-1	TRBD1	TRBJ1-6	.	18
TGTGCCTGGAGTGGGGACAGTGTCTACGAGCAGTACTTC	CAWSGDSVYEQYF	TRBV30	TRBD1	TRBJ2-7	few	13
TGTGCCAGCAGCCCCCTCTTCGGACTAGCGTCAAATGAGCAGTTCTTC	CASSPLFGLASNEQFF	TRBV4-2	TRBD2	TRBJ2-1	.	16
TGTGCCAGCAAGACTCTAGCGGGAGTTTACAATGAGCAGTTCTTC	CASKTLAGVYNEQFF	TRBV2	TRBD2	TRBJ2-1	.	15
TGTGCCAGCGTCCCCGGCTTAGCTAGCACAGATACGCAGTATTTT	CASVPGLASTDTQYF	TRBV2	.	TRBJ2-3	.	15
TGTGCCAGCAGCCCCGCTACCGAAGAGCAGTTCTTC	CASSPATEEQFF	TRBV7-6	.	TRBJ2-1	.	12
TGTGCCAGTACACACTCCTCGGGATATGGCTACACCTTC	CASTHSSGYGYTF	TRBV11-2	.	TRBJ1-2	.	13
TGCGCCAGCAGCCCCGGACTAGCGGGGGGGCCTGATACGCAGTATTTT	CASSPGLAGGPDTQYF	TRBV5-1	TRBD2	TRBJ2-3	.	16
TGTGCCAGTAGTCCCCGGGGATACAACACCGGGGAGCTGTTTTTT	CASSPRGYNTGELFF	TRBV19	.	TRBJ2-2	.	15
TGTGCCAGCAGCCTGTGGGCGGGGATCGAGCAGTACTTC	CASSLWAGIEQYF	TRBV5-4	.	TRBJ2-7	.	13
TGTGCCAGCACCACACTCCTAGCGGGGGGGAGGCAGTACTTC	CASTTLLAGGRQYF	TRBV27	TRBD2	TRBJ2-7	.	14
TGTGCCAGTAGTATAGGAGCAGCCCTGAGGACTGAAGCTTTCTTT	CASSIGAALRTEAFF	TRBV19	.	TRBJ1-1	.	15
TGTGCCAGCAGCTTAGGAAACAGGGGGCCCTACGAGCAGTACTTC	CASSLGNRGPYEQYF	TRBV7-8	TRBD1	TRBJ2-7	.	15
TGTGCCAGCAGCTCCAGCACCGGGGAGCTGTTTTTT	CASSSSTGELFF	TRBV7-2	.	TRBJ2-2	.	12